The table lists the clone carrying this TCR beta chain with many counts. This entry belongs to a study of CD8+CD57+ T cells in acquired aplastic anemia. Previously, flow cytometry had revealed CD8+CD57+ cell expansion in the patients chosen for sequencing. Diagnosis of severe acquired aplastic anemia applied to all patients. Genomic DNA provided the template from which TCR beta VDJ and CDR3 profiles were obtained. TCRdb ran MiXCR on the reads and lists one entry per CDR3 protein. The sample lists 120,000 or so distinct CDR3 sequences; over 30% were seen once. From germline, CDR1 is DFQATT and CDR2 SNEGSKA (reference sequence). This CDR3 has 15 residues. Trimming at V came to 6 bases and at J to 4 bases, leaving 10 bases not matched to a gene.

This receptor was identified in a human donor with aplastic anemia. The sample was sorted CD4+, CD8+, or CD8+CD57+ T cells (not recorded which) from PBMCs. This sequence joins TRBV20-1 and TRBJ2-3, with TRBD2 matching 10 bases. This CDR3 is CSAGKRGGRADTQYF. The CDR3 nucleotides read TGCAGTGCAGGGAAGCGGGGGGGCCGCGCAGATACGCAGTATTTT.